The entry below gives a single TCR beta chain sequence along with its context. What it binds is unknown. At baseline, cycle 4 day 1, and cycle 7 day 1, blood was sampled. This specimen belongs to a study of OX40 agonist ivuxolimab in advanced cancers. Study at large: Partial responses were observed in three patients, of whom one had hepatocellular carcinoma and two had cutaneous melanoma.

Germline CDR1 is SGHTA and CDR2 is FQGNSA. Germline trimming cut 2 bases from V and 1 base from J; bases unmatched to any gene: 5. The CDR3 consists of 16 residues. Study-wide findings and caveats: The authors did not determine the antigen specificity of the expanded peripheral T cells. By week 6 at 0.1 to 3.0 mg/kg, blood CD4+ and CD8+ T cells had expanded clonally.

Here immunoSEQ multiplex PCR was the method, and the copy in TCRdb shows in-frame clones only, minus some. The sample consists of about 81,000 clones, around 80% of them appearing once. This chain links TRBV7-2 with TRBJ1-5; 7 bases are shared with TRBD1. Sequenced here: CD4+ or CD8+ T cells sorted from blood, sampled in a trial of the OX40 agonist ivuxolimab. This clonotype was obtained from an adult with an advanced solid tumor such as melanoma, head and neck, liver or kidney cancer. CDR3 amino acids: CASSLHSRGSNQPQHF. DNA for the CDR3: TGTGCCAGCAGCTTACATAGCAGGGGGAGCAATCAGCCCCAGCATTTT.